Listed below are T cell receptor beta chains from one sample, sequenced in a study of blood T cell repertoires in COVID-19. The repertoire was sequenced with immunoSEQ multiplex PCR; TCRdb's copy has only in-frame clones and lacks some. Here the sample spans around 100,000 clones, roughly 84% being singletons. Sequencing used peripheral blood. These receptors all come from a man between 70 and 80 years old with active or convalescent COVID-19. Both conserved end residues are part of each CDR3. Fields, in order: J gene, clone size, D gene, V gene, CDR3 protein, CDR3 DNA. D genes are given only for firm matches. Clone size, where shown, is once, few, many, or a class for clones that have expanded.

TRBJ1-1,NA,TRBD1,TRBV5-4,CASSPPGQGNTEAFF,TGTGCCAGCAGCCCCCCGGGACAGGGTAACACTGAAGCTTTCTTT
TRBJ2-5,NA,NA,TRBV19,CASSPTGSDHGTQYF,TGTGCCAGTAGCCCCACAGGGTCGGATCATGGGACCCAGTACTTC
TRBJ1-1,NA,NA,TRBV7-9,CASSAGTPNTEAFF,TGTGCCAGCAGCGCAGGGACACCGAACACTGAAGCTTTCTTT
TRBJ2-1,NA,TRBD2,TRBV7-6,CASSLGHSGGGNEQFF,TGTGCCAGCAGCTTAGGGCATAGCGGGGGGGGCAATGAGCAGTTCTTC
TRBJ2-5,NA,NA,TRBV5-1,CASSQGTTQETQYF,TGCGCCAGCAGCCAGGGGACTACCCAAGAGACCCAGTACTTC
TRBJ2-2,NA,NA,TRBV5-1,CASSPFRDTLTGELFF,TGCGCCAGCAGTCCTTTCCGGGACACCCTCACCGGGGAGCTGTTTTTT
TRBJ1-5,NA,NA,TRBV5-1,CASSLAGGAGDQPQHF,TGCGCCAGCAGCTTGGCCGGGGGGGCAGGAGATCAGCCCCAGCATTTT
TRBJ1-1,NA,NA,TRBV2,CASSRGIMNTEAFF,TGTGCCAGCAGTCGGGGAATCATGAACACTGAAGCTTTCTTT
TRBJ2-3,few,TRBD2,TRBV7-3,CASSTSAGGLTDTQYF,TGTGCCAGCAGCACTTCTGCGGGGGGGCTAACAGATACGCAGTATTTT
TRBJ1-2,NA,NA,TRBV24-1,CATSDSVRGHNYGYTF,TGTGCCACCAGTGATTCCGTAAGGGGACACAACTATGGCTACACCTTC
TRBJ1-6,NA,TRBD1,TRBV7-9,CASSLAGSEGARVLHF,TGTGCCAGCAGCTTAGCGGGGTCGGAGGGGGCCAGAGTCCTCCACTTT
TRBJ1-1,NA,TRBD1,TRBV7-3,CASSLTRDSTEAFF,TGTGCCAGCAGCTTAACGCGGGACAGCACTGAAGCTTTCTTT
TRBJ2-2,NA,NA,TRBV7-2,CASSSKMTGELFF,TGTGCCAGCAGCTCTAAAATGACCGGGGAGCTGTTTTTT
TRBJ1-6,NA,NA,TRBV21-1,CASSWRGSIYNSPLHF,TGTGCCAGCAGCTGGCGAGGGAGCATCTATAATTCACCCCTCCACTTT
TRBJ2-7,once,TRBD1,TRBV28,CASSPRRTGPRWYEQYF,TGTGCCAGCAGTCCCCGCCGGACAGGGCCGAGGTGGTACGAGCAGTACTTC
TRBJ2-1,NA,TRBD2,TRBV11-1,CASSLAGGNEQFF,TGTGCCAGCAGCCTGGCGGGGGGCAATGAGCAGTTCTTC
TRBJ1-4,once,NA,TRBV6-5,CASSRGRGNEKLFF,TGTGCCAGCAGCCGCGGACGGGGAAATGAAAAACTGTTTTTT
TRBJ2-3,NA,TRBD1,TRBV5-4,CASSSTTGSGDTQYF,TGTGCCAGCAGCTCCACGACAGGGTCGGGAGATACGCAGTATTTT
TRBJ2-3,once,NA,TRBV19,CASSGGLSTDTQYF,TGTGCCAGTAGTGGGGGCCTCAGCACAGATACGCAGTATTTT
TRBJ1-1,NA,NA,TRBV15,CATSRGTKNTEAFF,TGTGCCACCAGCAGAGGAACAAAGAACACTGAAGCTTTCTTT
TRBJ2-1,once,TRBD2,TRBV11-2,CASSFLAGYSYNEQFF,TGTGCCAGCAGCTTCCTAGCGGGGTATTCCTACAATGAGCAGTTCTTC
TRBJ2-1,NA,TRBD1,TRBV19,CASSRTGVFNEQFF,TGTGCCAGTAGTCGGACAGGGGTGTTTAATGAGCAGTTCTTC
TRBJ2-4,NA,NA,TRBV5-5,CASSLAAGENIQYF,TGTGCCAGCAGCTTGGCGGCAGGTGAAAACATTCAGTACTTC
TRBJ2-3,NA,TRBD1,TRBV10-3,CAISEGQGERSDTQYF,TGTGCCATCAGTGAGGGACAGGGGGAACGGTCCGATACGCAGTATTTT
TRBJ1-1,few,NA,TRBV6-5,CASSYSAAVTEAFF,TGTGCCAGCAGTTACTCGGCGGCCGTCACTGAAGCTTTCTTT
TRBJ2-5,NA,NA,TRBV5-1,CASRGGAGSQETQYF,TGCGCCAGCCGCGGAGGGGCAGGGAGTCAAGAGACCCAGTACTTC
TRBJ1-1,NA,TRBD1,TRBV6-6,CASRDRMNTEAFF,TGTGCCAGCAGGGACAGGATGAACACTGAAGCTTTCTTT
TRBJ1-5,NA,NA,TRBV28,CASHAGGSVQPQHF,TGTGCCAGCCATGCCGGGGGATCCGTTCAGCCCCAGCATTTT
TRBJ1-1,NA,NA,TRBV5-1,CASSPQGLNTEAFF,TGCGCCAGCAGCCCGCAGGGGTTGAACACTGAAGCTTTCTTT
TRBJ2-5,NA,TRBD2,TRBV9,CASSVPSTSGYQETQYF,TGTGCCAGCAGCGTACCCTCGACTAGCGGCTATCAAGAGACCCAGTACTTC
TRBJ1-2,few,TRBD1,TRBV2,CASSGGTASIVRGYTF,TGTGCCAGCAGTGGGGGGACAGCCTCCATTGTGAGGGGCTACACCTTC
TRBJ2-2,NA,NA,TRBV5-1,CASRSGGPNTGELFF,TGCGCCAGCAGGTCGGGGGGCCCGAACACCGGGGAGCTGTTTTTT
TRBJ1-2,NA,NA,TRBV3-1/TRBV3-2,CASSQDILNYGYTF,TGTGCCAGCAGCCAAGATATCCTCAACTATGGCTACACCTTC
TRBJ1-5,NA,TRBD1,TRBV19,CASSTGTGNSNQPQHF,TGTGCCAGTAGTACTGGGACAGGGAATAGCAATCAGCCCCAGCATTTT
TRBJ1-2,NA,TRBD1,TRBV29-1,CSVVTGTGSRGYTF,TGCAGCGTCGTCACCGGGACAGGGTCTAGGGGCTACACCTTC
TRBJ2-7,NA,NA,TRBV30,CAWGPQEAKYEQYF,TGTGCCTGGGGGCCCCAGGAGGCCAAGTACGAGCAGTACTTC
TRBJ2-7,NA,NA,TRBV5-5,CASSLAGQTTYEQYF,TGTGCCAGCAGCTTGGCGGGACAAACAACCTACGAGCAGTACTTC
TRBJ1-1,NA,NA,TRBV18,CASSPSQGSDTEAFF,TGTGCCAGCTCACCTAGCCAGGGGAGTGACACTGAAGCTTTCTTT
TRBJ2-7,NA,NA,TRBV2,CASRADSYEQYF,TGTGCCAGCAGGGCCGACAGCTACGAGCAGTACTTC
TRBJ1-1,NA,NA,TRBV28,CASRQQTVGAFF,TGTGCCAGCAGACAACAGACAGTTGGGGCTTTCTTT